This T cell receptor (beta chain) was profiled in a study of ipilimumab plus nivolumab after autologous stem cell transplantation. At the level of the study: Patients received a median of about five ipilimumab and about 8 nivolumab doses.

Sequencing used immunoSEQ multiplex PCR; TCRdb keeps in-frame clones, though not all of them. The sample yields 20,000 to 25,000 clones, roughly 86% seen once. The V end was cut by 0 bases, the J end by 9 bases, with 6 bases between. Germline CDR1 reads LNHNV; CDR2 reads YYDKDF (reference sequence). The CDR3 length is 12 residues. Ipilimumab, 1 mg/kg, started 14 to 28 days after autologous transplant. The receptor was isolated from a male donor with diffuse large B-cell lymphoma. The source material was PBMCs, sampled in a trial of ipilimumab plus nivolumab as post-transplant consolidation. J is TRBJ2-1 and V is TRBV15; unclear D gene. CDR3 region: CATSRDWTEQFF. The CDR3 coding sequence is TGTGCCACCAGCAGAGATTGGACTGAGCAGTTCTTC.